The clone carrying this T cell receptor (beta chain) was detected a few times. As yet, its antigen is unknown. J gave up 0 bases and V 9 bases, and 10 bases lay outside the gene matches. The CDR3 is made up of 16 amino acids. This specimen belongs to a study of tumor-infiltrating lymphocytes in glioblastoma multiforme. Multiple V-beta primers and a C-beta primer amplified TCRB from RNA. Unique molecular identifiers were not described for the libraries. TCRdb re-called the multiplex PCR reads with MiXCR, one entry per CDR3 protein. The table includes under 15,000 distinct CDR3 sequences, 64% detected once. Study-level results: The T cells in this sample were not sorted into functional subsets.

The chain recombines TRBV12-3 or TRBV12-4 with TRBJ2-1; 8 bases fit TRBD1. The sequenced sample was brain tumor tissue. This sequence was found in a male donor with glioblastoma. DNA for the CDR3: TGTGCCAGTGGTTACCGGACAGGGAGCTCCTACAATGAGCAGTTCTTC. This encodes CASGYRTGSSYNEQFF.